The 9 T cell receptor beta chains in this list originate from one sample, sequenced in a study of blood T cell repertoires in COVID-19. Data came from immunoSEQ multiplex PCR; TCRdb stores just in-frame clones and leaves some out. Of fewer than 40,000 clones in the sample, about four fifths were seen once. The sequencing sample was made of peripheral blood. These receptors came from a man aged 80 or over with active or convalescent COVID-19.

This clone was observed once. V and J are TRBV7-9 and TRBJ2-7, with unresolved D. V was clipped by 4 bases and J by 1 base, with 5 bases between them. Germline V CDR1 and CDR2: SEHNR, FQNEAQ (reference sequence). This CDR3 is built from 12 residues. The CDR3 DNA sequence: TGTGCCAGCAGCTCCGTTTCCTACGAGCAGTACTTC. Residues: CASSSVSYEQYF.

The rearrangement links TRBV4-3 to TRBJ2-6; D call uncertain. The germline V gene encodes CDR1 LGHNA and CDR2 YSLEER. The V end lost 4 bases, the J end lost 0 bases, and 13 bases lay between the germline ends. The CDR3 length is 17 residues. The CDR3 spells CASSPQLENSGANVLTF. CDR3 nucleotide sequence: TGCGCCAGCAGCCCCCAACTGGAGAACTCTGGGGCCAACGTCCTGACTTTC.

As DNA, the CDR3 is TGTGCCAGCAGCTTAGCGTGGGGAGAAGGCTACAATGAGCAGTTCTTC. This gives the protein CASSLAWGEGYNEQFF. This sequence joins TRBV7-6 and TRBJ2-1, with TRBD2 as a possible D gene (5 bases). Germline V gene lookup returns CDR1 SGHVS and CDR2 FNYEAQ. Trimming left V 0 bases short and J 3 bases short, with 12 bases between. This CDR3 comprises 16 residues.

V gene TRBV4-3 combines with J gene TRBJ2-7; 8 bases align to TRBD1. Germline values: CDR1 LGHNA, CDR2 YSLEER. The CDR3 loop spans 17 amino acids. The trim removed 1 base at V and 2 bases at J, leaving 10 bases unmatched. CDR3 sequence reads: CASSQAWTGILTYEQYF. CDR3 nucleotide sequence: TGCGCCAGCAGCCAAGCCTGGACAGGGATACTTACCTACGAGCAGTACTTC.

In its sample, this clone was seen once. V and J are TRBV28 and TRBJ2-7, with D unclear. The CDR3 runs 15 residues. V was shortened by 2 bases and J by 0 bases, with 11 bases between the two germline ends. From germline, CDR1 is MDHEN and CDR2 SYDVKM. CDR3 in amino acids: CASSLRGSTSYEQYF. CDR3 in DNA: TGTGCCAGCAGTTTAAGAGGCAGTACCTCCTACGAGCAGTACTTC.

The chain couples TRBV13 to TRBJ1-3; D call uncertain. The length of the CDR3 is 14 residues. Trimming took 1 base from V and 4 from J, leaving 8 bases between them. Germline CDR1 and CDR2: PRHDT and FYEKMQ (reference sequence). The CDR3 spells CASSLAGVGNTIYF. In nucleotides, the CDR3 is TGTGCCAGCAGCTTAGCCGGGGTCGGAAACACCATATATTTT.

The V gene is TRBV6-5, the J gene TRBJ2-3; 7 bases line up with TRBD2. Trimming at V came to 5 bases and at J to 1 base, leaving 3 bases not matched to a gene. This CDR3 spans 14 amino acids. CDR1 is MNHEY, CDR2 SVGAGI, per germline. The CDR3 loop is CASSHRGGTDTQYF. In nucleotides, the CDR3 is TGTGCCAGCAGTCACCGGGGGGGCACAGATACGCAGTATTTT.

The chain is built from TRBV24-1 and TRBJ1-1; D is undetermined. The CDR3 is 13 residues long. The ends were cut back, 7 bases at V and 3 bases at J, with 11 bases in the middle. Germline CDR1 is KGHDR and CDR2 is SFDVKD. The CDR3 DNA reads TGTGCCACCAGGGAGGACCGGGACACTGAAGCTTTCTTT. Translating it yields CATREDRDTEAFF.

The chain links TRBV2 to TRBJ2-3, with D hard to call. In germline, CDR1 is SNHLY, CDR2 FYNNEI. The CDR3 sequence is 13 residues long. The germline V and J ends were trimmed by 8 bases and 1 base, with 10 bases remaining between them. CDR3 amino acids: CASLEEGTDTQYF. In DNA, the CDR3 is TGTGCCAGCTTAGAAGAAGGCACAGATACGCAGTATTTT.